The T cell receptor (beta chain) described here comes from a study of a mutant IDH1 vaccine in newly diagnosed glioma (dated by TCRdb to about 2021). Some background on the complete study: Eight vaccinations were administered to patients in weeks 1, 3, 5, 7, 11, 15, 19 and 23, corresponding to visits V03 through V10. Vaccination began 4-6 weeks after radiotherapy alone, or alongside temozolomide cycles in the chemotherapy-containing groups. The approximately 32 treated patients were around 62% male and 37.5% female, with a mean age of roughly 40 years. Prior to enrollment, standard therapy consisting of radiotherapy alone, temozolomide alone, or radiochemotherapy with temozolomide had been administered to patients, with the combination being received by most patients. Peripheral blood was drawn at six visits: V03 (baseline), V05, V07, V10, V12 and V13. Longitudinal TCRB deep sequencing was done for 20 to 25 treated patients, wherever samples were available for exploratory analyses. The study at large found these results: Availability determined which PBMC samples were chosen for TCRB deep sequencing. Changes in the top peripheral T cell clonotypes picked up by TCRB sequencing did not appear to be linked to pseudoprogression. The authors stated that sample limitations prevented analyses of patient blood samples from being reproduced. Across multiple MHC alleles, vaccine-induced immune responses were seen in approximately 93% of patients.

Library creation used the immunoSEQ multiplex PCR assay. The hsTCRB Kit was used according to the manufacturer's protocol to amplify rearranged TCR beta chain sequences. TCRB libraries were sequenced on an Illumina MiSeq. Per the authors' processing: The proprietary platform of the kit vendor was used for demultiplexing, trimming and gene mapping. What TCRdb holds here is the immuneACCESS table cut down to in-frame rearrangements. Part of the clones is not present; checked against another copy, under half of the missing clones reflect an unresolved V gene, and the others are unexplained. Clone size and V and J calls were adopted from that table, with D and trimming inferred from the DNA. The sample table shows about 60,000 clones, and approximately 80% are seen once. Jointly, the top ten make up about 3.7% of the sample. This clone came up once. The antigen this receptor binds is unknown. Base quality data are lacking; no much larger clone is found one base away.

The time point label for this specimen denotes: week 11, during vaccination. Each vaccine dose was 300 ug of a 20-mer mutant IDH1 peptide in Montanide, given subcutaneously with topical imiquimod. The donors had newly diagnosed IDH1-mutant astrocytomas of WHO grade 3 or 4 that showed loss of nuclear ATRX. The samples were drawn from NOA16, a multicentre, single-arm, open-label phase I trial in Germany that tested a mutant IDH1 peptide vaccine in humans for the first time. Genomic DNA for TCRB sequencing was extracted from EDTA blood using the DNeasy Blood and Tissue Kit. The CDR3, cysteine through phenylalanine, is 15 amino acids long. CDR3 DNA is the only sequence kept; it has 45 bases, read in frame from the first base. A distance of 14 bases separates the germline ends of V and J, which lose 0 bases and 5 bases respectively. As encoded in the germline V gene, CDR1 is MGHRA while CDR2 is YSYEKL.

This clonotype was sampled from a young man with glioma. The chain uses TRBV4-1 and TRBJ2-7; perhaps TRBD1 is the D gene, with 6 bases matching. Sequencing used PBMCs, obtained from a glioma patient whose treatment included an IDH1 peptide vaccine. Here the CDR3 is given as CASSQDRGIWNEQYF. The DNA reads as follows: TGCGCCAGCAGCCAAGATAGGGGGATATGGAACGAGCAGTACTTC.